This T cell receptor (beta chain) was sequenced in a study of blood T cell repertoires in COVID-19. Across the study: The analysed material was cDNA or gDNA that came from T cells, B-cell-depleted T cells, or PBMCs.

Assay used: immunoSEQ multiplex PCR; TCRdb lists only in-frame clones, some missing. The profile covers some 150,000 clones, with roughly 86% appearing a single time and over 0.85% taken by the ten largest. CDR1 SGHAT and CDR2 FQNNGV come from the germline V gene. The CDR3 spans 13 residues. V lost 5 bases and J 6 bases, leaving 13 bases between the germline ends. Sequenced material: peripheral blood. The origin of this receptor is a woman aged 45-65 years with acute or convalescent COVID-19. The chain uses TRBV11-2 and TRBJ1-1; no reliable D call. CDR3 sequence reads: CASSGRRSPEAFF. In nucleotides, the CDR3 is TGTGCCAGCAGCGGGAGGAGGAGCCCTGAAGCTTTCTTT.